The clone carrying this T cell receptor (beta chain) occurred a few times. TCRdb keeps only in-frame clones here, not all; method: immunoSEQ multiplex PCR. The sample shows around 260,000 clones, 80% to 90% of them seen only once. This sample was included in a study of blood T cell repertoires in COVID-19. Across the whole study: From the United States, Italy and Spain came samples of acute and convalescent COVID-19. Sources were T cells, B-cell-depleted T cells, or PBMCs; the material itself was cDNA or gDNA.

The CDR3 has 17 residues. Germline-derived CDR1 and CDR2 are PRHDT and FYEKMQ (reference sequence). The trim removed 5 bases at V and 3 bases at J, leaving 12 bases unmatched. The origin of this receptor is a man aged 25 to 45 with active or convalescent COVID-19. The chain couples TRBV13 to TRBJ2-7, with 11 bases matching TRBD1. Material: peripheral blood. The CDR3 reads CASSPNPGTGGFYEQYF. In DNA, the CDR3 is TGTGCCAGCAGCCCGAACCCTGGGACAGGGGGATTCTACGAGCAGTACTTC.